This TCR beta chain appears in the sequencing data of a study of cytomegalovirus exposure and HLA in healthy donors. This CDR3 has 17 amino acids. Germline V gene sequence: CDR1 MNHEY, CDR2 SMNVEV (reference sequence). V dropped 5 bases and J dropped 4 bases, with 21 bases sitting between them. The donors were members of the validation cohort, which comprised around 110 subjects and was separate from the first cohort of 730 or so subjects. TCRdb's table, derived via immunoSEQ multiplex PCR, lists solely in-frame clones and lacks some. The sample has about 190,000 clones; roughly 84% are singletons. This receptor was taken from a man between 18 and 29 years old in good health and CMV-seropositive. The source material was PBMCs. The chain carries TRBV27 and TRBJ1-5; TRBD1 might be the D (5 bases). In DNA form, the CDR3 reads TGTGCCAGCAGTGCAAAACATCAGGGCTTTAGTAATCAGCCCCAGCATTTT. It yields the protein CASSAKHQGFSNQPQHF.